This is a list of T cell receptor beta chains from one sample in a study of cytomegalovirus exposure and HLA in healthy donors. Sequencing was performed with immunoSEQ multiplex PCR; in TCRdb, only in-frame clones are kept and a portion is missing. The repertoire holds 70,000 to 95,000 clones, with around 82% as singletons. Specimen: PBMCs. The receptors here all came from a man in his fifties or sixties in good health and CMV-seronegative. Each CDR3 is given with its conserved first and last residue. The D gene is left open where the match is weak. Not every row has a clone size; where given, it reads once, few, many or a size class.

TRBJ2-7 TRBD1 . TRBV9 CASSGGTASYEQYF TGTGCCAGCAGCGGAGGGACAGCCTCCTACGAGCAGTACTTC
TRBJ1-2 . few TRBV19 CASNRRANYGYTF TGTGCCAGTAACAGGCGTGCGAACTATGGCTACACCTTC
TRBJ1-2 TRBD1 . TRBV19 CASSRGQPYGYTF TGTGCCAGTAGCCGGGGACAGCCGTATGGCTACACCTTC
TRBJ2-1 . few TRBV5-4 CASSLDATVNEQFF TGTGCCAGCAGCTTGGATGCTACTGTAAATGAGCAGTTCTTC
TRBJ2-6 TRBD1 . TRBV19 CASSPGQVAGANVLTF TGTGCCAGTAGTCCAGGACAGGTAGCTGGGGCCAACGTCCTGACTTTC
TRBJ1-1 . . TRBV6-1 CASSERGMAAYMNTEAFF TGTGCCAGCAGTGAAAGGGGAATGGCAGCATACATGAACACTGAAGCTTTCTTT
TRBJ2-7 TRBD1 . TRBV6-1 CASSEMKPGTGAYEQYF TGTGCCAGCAGTGAAATGAAACCCGGGACAGGGGCCTACGAGCAGTACTTC
TRBJ2-1 . . TRBV7-9 CASSLGGGSSEQFF TGTGCCAGCAGCTTAGGCGGAGGTTCAAGTGAGCAGTTCTTC
TRBJ2-4 TRBD1 . TRBV18 CASSATGGGTAKNIQYF TGTGCCAGCTCAGCGACAGGGGGCGGGACCGCCAAAAACATTCAGTACTTC
TRBJ1-4 TRBD1 . TRBV7-9 CASSPDRGNEKLFF TGTGCCAGCAGCCCTGACAGGGGAAATGAAAAACTGTTTTTT
TRBJ1-5 . few TRBV1 CTSSQFPGQGSRNQPQHF TGCACCAGCAGCCAGTTCCCTGGACAGGGATCCCGCAATCAGCCCCAGCATTTT
TRBJ2-2 . . TRBV10-3 CAISPTGTTNTGELFF TGTGCCATCAGTCCGACCGGGACAACGAACACCGGGGAGCTGTTTTTT
TRBJ2-2 . . TRBV5-1 CASSLARGNTGELFF TGCGCCAGCAGCTTGGCGCGGGGGAACACCGGGGAGCTGTTTTTT
TRBJ2-1 . few TRBV7-9 CASSPGSTITYNEQFF TGTGCCAGCAGCCCCGGGTCCACGATCACCTACAATGAGCAGTTCTTC
TRBJ2-7 . . TRBV6-1 CASSEEQVGLYEQYF TGTGCCAGCAGTGAAGAGCAGGTGGGTCTCTACGAGCAGTACTTC
TRBJ2-4 TRBD2 . TRBV6-5 CASSPGGSKNIQYF TGTGCCAGCAGCCCCGGGGGGTCCAAAAACATTCAGTACTTC
TRBJ1-2 . . TRBV18 CASSPDSIRRGGYTF TGTGCCAGCTCACCCGACAGTATCCGCCGTGGGGGCTACACCTTC
TRBJ1-1 TRBD1 once TRBV15 CATRQGTAQGNTEAFF TGTGCCACTCGACAAGGGACAGCTCAAGGGAACACTGAAGCTTTCTTT
TRBJ2-7 TRBD1 . TRBV7-6 CASSSRTGGEQYF TGTGCCAGCAGCTCGAGGACAGGGGGCGAGCAGTACTTC
TRBJ2-2 . . TRBV27 CASSSNTGELFF TGTGCCAGCAGCTCTAACACCGGGGAGCTGTTTTTT
TRBJ1-4 . . TRBV7-9 CASSLGAGTNEKLFF TGTGCCAGCAGCCTGGGGGCAGGAACTAATGAAAAACTGTTTTTT
TRBJ1-2 . once TRBV19 CASTDRNYGYTF TGTGCCAGTACCGATAGAAACTATGGCTACACCTTC
TRBJ2-2 . . TRBV10-3 CAINRNGVNTGELFF TGTGCCATCAATCGGAACGGGGTGAACACCGGGGAGCTGTTTTTT
TRBJ2-7 . . TRBV11-3 CASNSDFGEQYF TGTGCCAGCAATTCCGACTTTGGCGAGCAGTACTTC
TRBJ2-7 TRBD1 . TRBV7-6 CASSLEDRASYEQYF TGTGCCAGCAGCTTAGAGGACAGGGCCTCCTACGAGCAGTACTTC
TRBJ2-7 TRBD1 . TRBV18 CASSPIGQGYEQYF TGTGCCAGCTCACCAATAGGACAGGGATACGAGCAGTACTTC
TRBJ2-1 TRBD2 . TRBV10-3 CATGTSVQDEQFF TGTGCCACAGGGACTAGCGTGCAGGATGAGCAGTTCTTC
TRBJ1-4 . once TRBV15 CATSRDARATNEKLFF TGTGCCACCAGCAGAGACGCCAGGGCTACTAATGAAAAACTGTTTTTT
TRBJ2-7 . few TRBV7-2 CASSLVVGWSSYEQYF TGTGCCAGCAGCTTAGTCGTTGGCTGGAGCTCCTACGAGCAGTACTTC
TRBJ1-3 . . TRBV29-1 CSAVSSGNTIYF TGCAGCGCTGTCAGCTCTGGAAACACCATATATTTT
TRBJ1-4 TRBD1 . TRBV18 CASSPINRGGEKLFF TGTGCCAGCTCACCCATAAACAGGGGAGGTGAAAAACTGTTTTTT
TRBJ2-4 TRBD2 . TRBV11-2 CASSLYTSGYIQYF TGTGCCAGCAGCTTATATACTAGCGGGTACATTCAGTACTTC
TRBJ1-6 . . TRBV27 CASSLSGGSYNSPLHF TGTGCCAGCAGTTTATCAGGGGGCTCCTATAATTCACCCCTCCACTTT
TRBJ2-1 TRBD2 few TRBV7-3 CASSPDASGGYNEQFF TGTGCCAGCAGTCCCGACGCCAGCGGGGGGTACAATGAGCAGTTCTTC
TRBJ1-5 . . TRBV6-6 CASSQGYVQPQHF TGTGCCAGCAGTCAGGGGTATGTTCAGCCCCAGCATTTT
TRBJ1-2 TRBD1 . TRBV5-6 CASSAGTGGYGYTF TGTGCCAGCAGCGCCGGGACAGGGGGGTATGGCTACACCTTC
TRBJ2-3 . once TRBV11-2 CASARGEGGLIDTQYF TGTGCCAGCGCGAGAGGGGAGGGGGGTTTAATAGATACGCAGTATTTT
TRBJ2-5 . . TRBV20-1 CSAQLRETQYF TGCAGTGCCCAACTCCGGGAGACCCAGTACTTC